These 32 T cell receptor beta chains share one sample of origin, sequenced in a study of T cell responses to AZD1222 COVID-19 vaccine (dated by TCRdb to the early 2020s). The library was produced with the immunoSEQ multiplex PCR assay. The table comes from immuneACCESS by way of TCRdb, which keeps in-frame sequences with V and J called. Part of the clones is missing from these tables; in studies checked, under half for an unresolved V gene and the rest for unknown reasons. This sample lists tens of thousands of clones; about 77% were detected once. The ten most abundant clones make up 5.8% of the sample. Per the publication, the time point label means: baseline before first vaccination. This sample comprised peripheral blood, obtained on day 0 of AZD1222 vaccination. The origin of the receptors is an adult in good health.

This rearrangement joins TRBV28 to TRBJ1-5, with a tentative D call TRBD1 (5 bases). Trimming took 4 bases from V and 6 from J, leaving 7 bases between them. The germline CDR1 and CDR2 sequences are MDHEN and SYDVKM. The CDR3 spans 12 residues. The CDR3 here is CASSSGGQPQHF. In DNA form, the CDR3 reads TGTGCCAGCAGTTCGGGGGGTCAGCCCCAGCATTTT.

This sequence joins TRBV5-1 and TRBJ2-7; either TRBD1 or TRBD2 may supply D (5 bases each). Germline V gives CDR1 SGHRS, CDR2 YFSETQ. CDR3 length equals 15 residues. Trimming left V 2 bases short and J 2 bases short, with 14 bases between. CDR3 DNA: TGCGCCAGCAGCTTACGAGGGGACGGAACCTACGAGCAGTACTTC. This translates into CASSLRGDGTYEQYF.

This sequence joins TRBV27 and TRBJ1-2; D is undetermined. Germline V gene data show CDR1 as MNHEY and CDR2 as SMNVEV (reference sequence). The CDR3 length is 13 residues. V was clipped by 8 bases and J by 0 bases, with 10 bases between them. CDR3 sequence: CASGRQPNYGYTF. CDR3 nucleotides: TGTGCCAGCGGACGGCAGCCTAACTATGGCTACACCTTC.

The J gene is TRBJ2-3, the V gene TRBV7-2, with D possibly being TRBD1 or TRBD2 (7 bases each). V was shortened by 4 bases and J by 4 bases, with 15 bases between the two germline ends. The CDR3 is made up of 15 amino acids. In germline, CDR1 is SGHTA, CDR2 FQGNSA. CDR3 in DNA: TGTGCCAGCAGCTCCCAGGGGGGGCTTTCAGATACGCAGTATTTT. Encoded protein: CASSSQGGLSDTQYF. The complete variable domain, with remaining parts taken from reference TRBV7-2 and TRBJ2-3, reads GAGVSQSPSNKVTEKGKDVELRCDPISGHTALYWYRQSLGQGLEFLIYFQGNSAPDKSGLPSDRFSAERTGGSVSTLTIQRTQQEDSAVYLCASSSQGGLSDTQYFGPGTRLTVL.

The chain joins TRBV19 to TRBJ1-2; D is unresolved. CDR1 and CDR2 from the germline V gene are LNHDA and SQIVND (reference sequence). Trimming took off 6 bases at V and 3 bases at J, with 11 bases between the two ends. The CDR3 runs to 13 residues. Here the CDR3 DNA reads TGTGCCAGTAGAAATAGGGATCACTATGGCTACACCTTC. This translates into CASRNRDHYGYTF.

V usage is TRBV2 and J usage is TRBJ2-7; D gene unclear. Trimming removed 4 bases at V and 2 bases at J, with 6 bases between. Germline V CDR1 and CDR2: SNHLY, FYNNEI. The length of the CDR3 is 12 residues. CDR3 nucleotide sequence: TGTGCCAGCAGTGCGAACACCTACGAGCAGTACTTC. It codes for CASSANTYEQYF.

The chain recombines TRBV3-1 (or the pseudogene TRBV3-2) with TRBJ1-1; 9 positions match TRBD1. CDR3 length: 16 residues. Trimming cost V 4 bases and J 6 bases; bases outside gene matches: 12. Germline V gene lookup returns CDR1 LGHDT and CDR2 YNNKEL (reference sequence). In nucleotides, the CDR3 is TGTGCCAGCAGCCTCTTTGGGGGGACAGGGAGTTCTGAAGCTTTCTTT. This codes for CASSLFGGTGSSEAFF.

The chain employs TRBV27 and TRBJ1-2; 10 nucleotides match TRBD1. V lost 8 bases, J lost 6 bases, and 12 bases stayed unmatched. CDR3 length: 15 residues. Germline V lookup: CDR1 MNHEY, CDR2 SMNVEV (reference sequence). The CDR3 here is CASGYWDRGVNGYTF. CDR3 sequence (DNA): TGTGCCAGCGGCTACTGGGACAGGGGTGTTAATGGCTACACCTTC.

This chain joins TRBV2 and TRBJ2-1; 8 positions agree with TRBD1. The CDR3 runs 12 residues. CDR1 is SNHLY and CDR2 is FYNNEI in the germline V gene. The V segment lost 7 bases and the J segment 10 bases; nucleotides outside the gene matches: 6. CDR3 region: CASKGQGIEQFF. In nucleotides, the CDR3 is TGTGCCAGCAAAGGACAGGGCATCGAGCAGTTCTTC.

The chain links TRBV7-9 to TRBJ2-3, with TRBD2 identical over 9 bases. CDR1 is SEHNR and CDR2 is FQNEAQ in the germline V gene (reference sequence). The CDR3 contains 16 residues. J was trimmed by 6 bases and V by 1 base; bases with no gene match: 8. The CDR3 loop reads CASSLVLAGIRDTQYF. The CDR3 DNA follows: TGTGCCAGCAGCTTAGTCCTAGCGGGGATTAGGGATACGCAGTATTTT.

The V and J genes are TRBV5-4 and TRBJ1-1; no firm D call. Trimming pared 1 base from V and 3 bases from J, leaving 10 bases between. The CDR3 contains 14 residues. CDR1 is SGHNT and CDR2 is YYREEE in the germline V gene (reference sequence). The chain's CDR3 is CASSLRLGYTEAFF. The CDR3 region has the DNA TGTGCCAGCAGCTTGAGGCTCGGGTACACTGAAGCTTTCTTT.

This clone was seen just once. J is TRBJ2-3 and V is TRBV7-8; D unclear. Trimming took off 2 bases at V and 7 bases at J, with 7 bases between the two ends. The CDR3 extends over 12 amino acids. The germline CDR1 and CDR2 sequences are SGHVS and FQNEAQ. The CDR3 region is CASSLLFHTQYF. The CDR3 coding sequence is TGTGCCAGCAGCTTACTGTTCCATACGCAGTATTTT.

The genes are TRBV5-6 and TRBJ1-1, with unresolved D. This CDR3 contains 17 residues. CDR1 and CDR2 (germline): SGHDT, YYEEEE. V lost 2 bases to trimming and J lost 2 bases, with 19 bases between them. CDR3 sequence reads: CASSFKNRATVNTEAFF. The CDR3, as DNA: TGTGCCAGCAGCTTTAAAAACCGGGCAACGGTTAACACTGAAGCTTTCTTT.

This rearrangement joins TRBV5-6 to TRBJ2-5; 13 bases are a match to TRBD2. This CDR3 is 16 amino acids long. Germline lookup yields CDR1 SGHDT and CDR2 YYEEEE. V shed 3 bases, J shed 5 bases, and the junction held 7 bases outside the gene matches. CDR3 nucleotide sequence: TGTGCCAGCAGCTCACGGACTAGCGGGAGTTGGGAGACCCAGTACTTC. Its translation: CASSSRTSGSWETQYF. Complete variable domain (other parts from reference TRBV5-6 and TRBJ2-5): DAGVTQSPTHLIKTRGQQVTLRCSPKSGHDTVSWYQQALGQGPQFIFQYYEEEERQRGNFPDRFSGHQFPNYSSELNVNALLLGDSALYLCASSSRTSGSWETQYFGPGTRLLVL.

This clone was seen more than once but under ten times. The chain recombines TRBV27 with TRBJ1-4, with D maybe TRBD1 (5 bases). Per germline, CDR1 MNHEY and CDR2 SMNVEV (reference sequence). The V end was cut by 6 bases, the J end by 10 bases, with 18 bases between. The CDR3 has 14 amino acids. The CDR3 coding sequence is TGTGCCAGCAGCCGAGGGACCCGGGAAGGAAAACTGTTTTTT. It translates to CASSRGTREGKLFF.

The table lists this clone with a few counts. The rearrangement joins TRBV7-2 to TRBJ2-5; D tentatively fits TRBD1 or TRBD2 (5 bases each). Per germline, CDR1 SGHTA and CDR2 FQGNSA. Trimming took off 7 bases at V and 4 bases at J, with 10 bases between the two ends. There are 12 residues in the CDR3. Here the CDR3 reads CASTRGGETQYF. The CDR3 nucleotides read TGTGCCAGCACCCGTGGGGGAGAGACCCAGTACTTC.

The rearrangement uses TRBV15 and TRBJ2-7, with 9 bases that match TRBD1. The CDR3 consists of 15 residues. Unmatched junction bases numbered 5, after V lost 0 bases and J lost 5 bases. Looked up from germline, CDR1 is LNHNV and CDR2 is YYDKDF (reference sequence). CDR3 coding DNA: TGTGCCACCAGCAGAGATTACAGGGGGCTGAACGAGCAGTACTTC. It encodes CATSRDYRGLNEQYF.

The rearrangement uses TRBV6-6 and TRBJ2-3; D possibly corresponds to TRBD2 (6 bases). Germline V gene sequence: CDR1 MNHNY, CDR2 SVGAGI (reference sequence). The V end lost 6 bases, the J end lost 6 bases, and 22 bases lay between the germline ends. The CDR3 extends over 16 amino acids. The CDR3 nucleotides are TGTGCCAGCAGCCCCGGTCTAGCGCACCCCATTGATACGCAGTATTTT. Translation: CASSPGLAHPIDTQYF.

The genes are TRBV4-3 and TRBJ2-1; D could derive from TRBD1 or TRBD2 (5 bases each). The germline V gene encodes CDR1 LGHNA and CDR2 YSLEER. The V end lost 0 bases, the J end lost 5 bases, and 17 bases lay between the germline ends. This CDR3 region has 17 residues. The CDR3 DNA reads as TGCGCCAGCAGCCAAGATTGGTCGGGACCGTCCAACAATGAGCAGTTCTTC. Protein: CASSQDWSGPSNNEQFF.

This clone came up once. The chain uses TRBV7-8 and TRBJ1-1; TRBD1 is a possible D gene (6 bases). The CDR3 sequence is 19 residues long. The V end was cut by 5 bases, the J end by 3 bases, with 28 bases between. Germline CDR1 and CDR2: SGHVS and FQNEAQ. CDR3 DNA sequence: TGTGCCAGCAGCCTACGGGCCCGGGGGGGCCGAAATTCCGACACTGAAGCTTTCTTT. This gives the protein CASSLRARGGRNSDTEAFF.

This chain uses TRBV29-1 with TRBJ2-2; 10 bases are shared with TRBD1. The germline CDR1 and CDR2 sequences are SQVTM and ANQGSEA. This CDR3 spans 15 amino acids. Germline trimming cut 3 bases from V and 6 bases from J; bases unmatched to any gene: 7. The chain's CDR3 is CSVDGGTGAPGELFF. The CDR3 DNA reads as TGCAGCGTTGATGGGGGGACAGGGGCTCCCGGGGAGCTGTTTTTT.

V gene TRBV12-3 or TRBV12-4 combines with J gene TRBJ2-7; no clear D gene. V lost 4 bases, J lost 6 bases, and 4 bases lay in between. The CDR3 has 10 amino acids. The CDR3 DNA reads TGTGCCAGCAGTTCTAGCGAGCAGTACGTC. As protein: CASSSSEQYV.

This rearrangement joins TRBV7-9 to TRBJ1-6; D gene unclear. This CDR3 has 12 residues. V was clipped by 0 bases and J by 12 bases, with 6 bases between them. Germline V gene data show CDR1 as SEHNR and CDR2 as FQNEAQ (reference sequence). The CDR3 nucleotides read TGTGCCAGCAGCTTAGCAGGCGGACCCCTCCACTTT. Translation gives CASSLAGGPLHF.

This clone was detected only a few times. The V call is TRBV7-8, the J call TRBJ1-5; 9 positions match TRBD1. The CDR3 is 15 residues long. V dropped 4 bases and J dropped 6; count of bases not matched to a gene: 7. Germline CDR1 SGHVS, CDR2 FQNEAQ. The CDR3 coding sequence is TGTGCCAGCAGCTCAGGACAGGGGTTGGCTCAGCCCCAGCATTTT. This translates into CASSSGQGLAQPQHF.

The chain employs TRBV29-1 and TRBJ2-3, with 10 bases fitting TRBD2. The CDR3 contains 17 residues. V shed 0 bases, J shed 6 bases, and the junction held 12 bases outside the gene matches. Looked up from germline, CDR1 is SQVTM and CDR2 is ANQGSEA. The CDR3 nucleotides read TGCAGCGTTGAAGATGAAAGACTAGCGGGCGCGTACGATACGCAGTATTTT. Translation gives CSVEDERLAGAYDTQYF.

The DNA for the CDR3 is TGTGCCAGCAGGCCCAGGACTAGCGGCTCCTACGAGCAGTACTTC. Translated, it gives CASRPRTSGSYEQYF. This rearrangement joins TRBV6-5 to TRBJ2-7; TRBD2 aligns across 10 bases. The V and J ends lost 6 bases and 0 bases, in that order; junction bases with no gene match: 5. The V gene's germline CDR1 is MNHEY and CDR2 SVGAGI. The CDR3 runs to 15 residues.

This clone was observed once. This chain links TRBV12-3 or TRBV12-4 with TRBJ1-1; 8 positions agree with TRBD1. This CDR3 contains 12 residues. Germline trimming cut 6 bases from V and 11 bases from J; bases unmatched to any gene: 8. In DNA, the CDR3 is TGTGCCAGCAGACGGACAGGGAGCGGGGCTTTCTTT. Its protein is CASRRTGSGAFF.

This sequence joins TRBV10-1 and TRBJ2-7; 10 bases agree with TRBD2. V was clipped by 8 bases and J by 5 bases; unmatched bases: 9. The CDR3 consists of 14 residues. The germline CDR1 and CDR2 sequences are WNHNN and SYGVQD (reference sequence). The CDR3 reads CASSSGGNKNEQYF. In nucleotides, the CDR3 is TGCGCCAGCTCTAGCGGGGGCAACAAAAACGAGCAGTACTTC.

This sequence joins TRBV12-3 or TRBV12-4 and TRBJ1-2; D is ambiguous. V was pared by 6 bases and J by 8 bases, with 16 bases between. This CDR3 is built from 13 residues. The CDR3 region is CASSARRARGYTF. The CDR3 DNA sequence: TGTGCCAGCAGCGCCAGGAGGGCCCGGGGCTACACCTTC.

This CDR3 reads CATSDTTSGRDNEQFF. CDR3 sequence (DNA): TGTGCCACCAGTGACACTACTAGCGGGAGGGACAATGAGCAGTTCTTC. J is TRBJ2-1 and V is TRBV24-1; TRBD2 matches 13 bases. Germline CDR1 and CDR2: KGHDR and SFDVKD. The CDR3 consists of 16 residues. V was clipped by 4 bases and J by 5 bases; unmatched bases: 4.

The rearrangement uses TRBV7-9 and TRBJ2-7, with 8 positions matching TRBD1. The germline CDR1 and CDR2 sequences are SEHNR and FQNEAQ (reference sequence). The CDR3 has 15 amino acids. J gave up 5 bases and V 2 bases, and 8 bases lay outside the gene matches. CDR3 nucleotide sequence: TGTGCCAGCAGCTTACCCGGACAGGGTATCCACGAGCAGTACTTC. Translating gives CASSLPGQGIHEQYF.

This clone appeared once. This chain joins TRBV3-1 (or the pseudogene TRBV3-2) and TRBJ1-5; TRBD1 agrees at 7 bases. Germline lookup yields CDR1 LGHDT and CDR2 YNNKEL (reference sequence). The CDR3 spans 15 residues. After removal of 4 bases from V and 7 bases from J, the junction contained 10 bases not matched to a gene. The CDR3 spells CASSLRQGGAQPQHF. The CDR3 bases are TGTGCCAGCAGCCTTAGACAGGGAGGGGCCCAGCCCCAGCATTTT.